Below are 5 T cell receptor beta chains sequenced from a single sample in a study of T cell repertoires in cytomegalovirus infection. The antigens of these receptors remain unknown. TCRdb passed the reads through MiXCR, listing each CDR3 protein once. The sample includes about 570,000 distinct CDR3 sequences, almost 40% of them seen just once. The sample here was cultured PBMCs, taken from culture after CMV antigen stimulation. The source is a human donor in good health (CMV status not recorded). Some clones in this sample may be carry-over from other donors' samples.

In its sample, this clonotype was seen a few times. The rearrangement uses TRBV7-2 and TRBJ1-1, with D possibly matching TRBD1 (6 bases). This CDR3 comprises 15 residues. CDR1 SGHTA and CDR2 FQGNSA come from the germline V gene. Trimming stripped 5 bases from V and 0 bases from J, with 13 bases between. The CDR3 DNA reads TGTGCCAGCAGCCCCAGGACAGAAATGAACACTGAAGCTTTCTTT. Translating it yields CASSPRTEMNTEAFF. Full variable domain (rest looked up from reference TRBV7-2 and TRBJ1-1): GAGVSQSPSNKVTEKGKDVELRCDPISGHTALYWYRQSLGQGLEFLIYFQGNSAPDKSGLPSDRFSAERTGGSVSTLTIQRTQQEDSAVYLCASSPRTEMNTEAFFGQGTRLTVV.

The V gene is TRBV6-2 or TRBV6-3, the J gene TRBJ2-7, with 8 bases fitting TRBD1. J gave up 3 bases and V 10 bases, and 5 bases lay outside the gene matches. This CDR3 comprises 12 residues. The germline V gene has CDR1 MNHEY and CDR2 SVGEGT. The DNA of the CDR3 is TGTGCCACCCGACAGGGGAGCTACGAGCAGTACTTC. Translated, it gives CATRQGSYEQYF.

Concerning this clonotype itself: A junction end diverges from the germline sequence, so it may reflect a read error. The chain carries TRBV5-1 and TRBJ2-1; 8 nucleotides align to TRBD2. Germline loops: CDR1 SGHRS, CDR2 YFSETQ. The CDR3 has 13 amino acids. CDR3 region: CASSLAPGLEGSF. In nucleotides, the CDR3 is TGCGCCAGCAGCTTGGCCCCGGGACTAGAGGGAAGCTTC.

V gene TRBV28 combines with J gene TRBJ1-5; D is perhaps TRBD1 (5 bases). This CDR3 spans 15 amino acids. Trimming stripped 7 bases from V and 2 bases from J, with 15 bases between. Per the germline V gene, CDR1 is MDHEN and CDR2 is SYDVKM. The CDR3 reads CASTSRGYGNQPQHF. In DNA, the CDR3 is TGTGCCAGCACCTCGCGGGGCTATGGCAATCAGCCCCAGCATTTT.

The chain links TRBV7-8 to TRBJ1-4; maybe TRBD1 (5 bases). The CDR3 runs 13 residues. Trimming took 5 bases from V and 8 from J, leaving 12 bases between them. Germline V lookup: CDR1 SGHVS, CDR2 FQNEAQ. CDR3: CASSDSVGEKLFF. As DNA, the CDR3 is TGTGCCAGCAGCGACAGTGTAGGCGAAAAACTGTTTTTT.